These T cell receptor beta chains were read from a single sample in a study of long-term antiretroviral therapy in people with HIV. The data were produced by immunoSEQ multiplex PCR, yet TCRdb's version contains in-frame clones alone and is incomplete. This sample has tens of thousands of clones, with roughly 83% found just once. The sequencing here drew on unsorted PBMCs, taken around 4.1 years after starting antiretroviral therapy. These receptors all come from a man aged 30-40 years with HIV. Each CDR3 is given with its conserved first and last residue. The order of the fields is D gene, J gene, CDR3 length, clone size, V gene, CDR3 DNA, CDR3 protein. The D gene is left open where the match is weak. Clone size is stated in some rows and not others, as once, few, many or a class when expanded.

>.|TRBJ2-1|15|.|TRBV4-1
TGCGCCAGCAGCCAAGGAGGGACTTCCTACAATGAGCAGTTCTTC
CASSQGGTSYNEQFF
>.|TRBJ2-5|12|once|TRBV5-6
TGTGCCAGCAGCTTGCGACAAGAGACCCAGTACTTC
CASSLRQETQYF
>.|TRBJ1-1|14|.|TRBV28
TGTGCCAGCAGTCCCCGGTGGGCGAACACTGAAGCTTTCTTT
CASSPRWANTEAFF
>.|TRBJ2-7|12|.|TRBV5-6
TGTGCCAGCAGCTTGGGGGGGGTCGAGCAGTACTTC
CASSLGGVEQYF
>TRBD2|TRBJ2-4|15|.|TRBV6-6
TGTGCCAGCAGCTCCGATAGCGGGGGGAAAAACATTCAGTACTTC
CASSSDSGGKNIQYF
>TRBD2|TRBJ2-3|18|.|TRBV11-2
TGTGCCAGCAGCCGAGAGCCCCCGGGAGCGGGAGCAGTAGATACGCAGTATTTT
CASSREPPGAGAVDTQYF
>.|TRBJ2-7|15|.|TRBV6-6
TGTGCCAGCAGGAGAAGGACTGCACAGGACTACGAGCAGTACTTC
CASRRRTAQDYEQYF
>TRBD2|TRBJ2-2|17|once|TRBV4-1
TGCGCCAGCAGCCAAACAGCGGGGGCGCGGACCATCGGGGAGCTGTTTTTT
CASSQTAGARTIGELFF
>.|TRBJ1-2|14|.|TRBV29-1
TGCAGCGTTGGTGTAGGACGGATAAACTATGGCTACACCTTC
CSVGVGRINYGYTF
>TRBD2|TRBJ2-6|16|.|TRBV19
TGTGCCAGTAGTCACGGGGAGGGGTCTGGGGCCAACGTCCTGACTTTC
CASSHGEGSGANVLTF
>.|TRBJ1-1|12|.|TRBV28
TGTGCCAGCAGTTTAGTTAAAGGAGAAGCTTTCTTT
CASSLVKGEAFF
>.|TRBJ2-6|15|.|TRBV5-1
TGCGCCAGCAGCAGACGGACAGACGGGGCCAACGTCCTGACTTTC
CASSRRTDGANVLTF
>.|TRBJ1-2|14|.|TRBV19
TGTGCCAGTAGTATAGATCGACAGGCCTATGGCTACACCTTC
CASSIDRQAYGYTF
>.|TRBJ2-7|14|.|TRBV7-9
TGTGCCAGCAGCCCAGCCTACCTTTACTACGAGCAGTACTTC
CASSPAYLYYEQYF
>TRBD1|TRBJ1-4|12|.|TRBV30
TGTGCCTGGAGTGAGGACAGGGAAAAACTGTTTTTT
CAWSEDREKLFF
>TRBD2|TRBJ2-7|13|.|TRBV19
TGTGCCAGTAGTACCCTAGCGGGAGGCGAGCAGTACTTC
CASSTLAGGEQYF
>TRBD2|TRBJ2-1|17|.|TRBV28
TGTGCCAGCAGTCTCCCTCCGGGGGGAAGCTCCTACAATGAGCAGTTCTTC
CASSLPPGGSSYNEQFF
>.|TRBJ1-4|15|.|TRBV6-1
TGTGCCAGCAGTGGCCCACAGGGAACTAATGAAAAACTGTTTTTT
CASSGPQGTNEKLFF
>TRBD1|TRBJ2-7|18|.|TRBV4-3
TGCGCCAGCAGCCAAGATTGGGAGGGGGGACAGGGGAGGTACGAGCAGTACTTC
CASSQDWEGGQGRYEQYF
>.|TRBJ1-4|15|.|TRBV5-1
TGCGCCAGCAGCGCCGACACAGCAACTAATGAAAAACTGTTTTTT
CASSADTATNEKLFF
>.|TRBJ1-5|13|.|TRBV4-1
TGCGCCAGCAGCCTGCCCTCGGGTCAGCCCCAGCATTTT
CASSLPSGQPQHF
>.|TRBJ1-1|17|once|TRBV7-9
TGTGCCAGCAGCTTATTTAAAGGGGGAGGGTATAACACTGAAGCTTTCTTT
CASSLFKGGGYNTEAFF
>.|TRBJ2-2|17|few|TRBV6-1
TGTGCCAGCAGTGGGCTGGGGTTGGCTTCGAACACCGGGGAGCTGTTTTTT
CASSGLGLASNTGELFF
>TRBD2|TRBJ2-1|16|.|TRBV7-2
TGTGCCAGCAGCGATTGGACTAGCGGGGGGGTCAATGAGCAGTTCTTC
CASSDWTSGGVNEQFF
>.|TRBJ1-1|15|.|TRBV7-2
TGTGCCAGCAGCCCCGGGAGCGGGACGGAGAGAGGGGCTTTCTTT
CASSPGSGTERGAFF
>TRBD2|TRBJ2-7|15|few|TRBV6-1
TGTGCCAGCAGTGACGGACTAGCGGGATCCTACGAGCAGTACTTC
CASSDGLAGSYEQYF
>TRBD1|TRBJ1-2|13|.|TRBV19
TGTGCCAGTAGTATAACAGGGGGCGGTGGCTACACCTTC
CASSITGGGGYTF
>.|TRBJ2-7|13|.|TRBV30
TGTGCCTGGGCCAAGGGGGGATCCTACGAGCAGTACTTC
CAWAKGGSYEQYF
>.|TRBJ2-1|12|.|TRBV29-1
TGCAGCGTAGGGAATCGATACAATGAGCAGTTCTTC
CSVGNRYNEQFF
>.|TRBJ2-7|15|.|TRBV5-5
TGTGCCAGCAGCTTGGCCGATTACAGCTCCTACGAGCAGTACTTC
CASSLADYSSYEQYF
>.|TRBJ2-7|13|few|TRBV2
TGTGCCAGCAAGCGGTCTGGTATCCACGAGCAGTACTTC
CASKRSGIHEQYF
>.|TRBJ1-1|13|.|TRBV5-1
TGCGCCAGCAGCTTGGGACAGGCCACTGAAGCTTTCTTT
CASSLGQATEAFF
>TRBD1|TRBJ1-2|15|.|TRBV19
TGTGCCAGTAGTTCAGCGACAGGGGTCCCCTATGGCTACACCTTC
CASSSATGVPYGYTF
>TRBD1|TRBJ2-5|16|.|TRBV9
TGTGCCAGCAGCGATCGGACAGGGACGTACCAAGAGACCCAGTACTTC
CASSDRTGTYQETQYF
>.|TRBJ1-2|16|.|TRBV7-9
TGTGCCAGCAGCTTTTCCTTCTCGACAGTACGCTATGGCTACACCTTC
CASSFSFSTVRYGYTF
>TRBD1|TRBJ2-6|17|.|TRBV2
TGTGCCAGCTTTTACTCCGGGACAGCTACTGGGGCCAACGTCCTGACTTTC
CASFYSGTATGANVLTF
>.|TRBJ2-1|11|.|TRBV30
TGTGCCTGGAGTCGGGGCAATGAGCAGTTCTTC
CAWSRGNEQFF
>TRBD2|TRBJ2-1|13|.|TRBV29-1
TGCAGCGCCAGAACGGGACTAGAGATTGAGCAGTTCTTC
CSARTGLEIEQFF
>.|TRBJ1-1|15|.|TRBV10-1
TGCGCCAGCAGCTGCCCTGCGACCTTGAACACTGAAGCTTTCTTT
CASSCPATLNTEAFF